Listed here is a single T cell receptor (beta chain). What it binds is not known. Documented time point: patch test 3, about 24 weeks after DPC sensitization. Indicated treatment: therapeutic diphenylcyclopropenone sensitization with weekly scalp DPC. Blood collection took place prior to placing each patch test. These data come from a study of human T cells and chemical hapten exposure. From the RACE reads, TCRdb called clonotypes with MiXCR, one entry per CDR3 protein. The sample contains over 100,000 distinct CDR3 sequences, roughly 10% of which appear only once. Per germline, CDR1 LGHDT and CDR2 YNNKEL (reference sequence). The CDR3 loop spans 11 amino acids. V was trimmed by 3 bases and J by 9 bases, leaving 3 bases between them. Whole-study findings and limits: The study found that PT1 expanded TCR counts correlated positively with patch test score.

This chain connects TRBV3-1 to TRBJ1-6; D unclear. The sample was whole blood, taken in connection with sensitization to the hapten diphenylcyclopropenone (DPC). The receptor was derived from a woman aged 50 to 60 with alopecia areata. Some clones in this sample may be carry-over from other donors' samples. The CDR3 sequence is CASSHGSPLHF. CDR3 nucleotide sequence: TGTGCCAGCAGCCATGGTTCACCCCTCCACTTT.